Listed here is a single T cell receptor (beta chain). This clonotype came up many times. Its recognized antigen is unknown. No base quality values were provided; no much bigger clone lies one nucleotide off. TCR beta CDR3 regions were amplified from RNA transcripts. The TCR CDR3 was subjected to a first round of RT-PCR using the HTBI primer set and the Qiagen OneStep RT-PCR kit. A second multiplex PCR round built the libraries, followed by size selection and purification. The libraries were sequenced on an Illumina HiSeq2000 using paired-end 100 bp reads. As for the authors' bioinformatics: Raw data were processed with SOAPnuke, discarding reads with adapters, uncalled bases, mean Phred below 15, or no exact constant-primer or identifier match. COPE v1.2.5 was used to merge the high-quality paired reads, and each unique nucleotide sequence was defined as a clonotype. MiTCR v1.1 was used to align the clonotypes against IMGT TRBV, TRBD and TRBJ reference segments. Only V-J combinations with frequency above 0.0001, covering 99% to 99.2% of repertoires, were analysed. A TCS score was defined as the ratio of F50 (clonal expansion) to E x V (chaos), with BLOSUM62-based TCRdist applied between CDR3 peptides within each V-J. Welch's t-statistics and random forest reduced approximately 520 V-J features to roughly 13, which were used in a naive Bayes classifier (R e1071). The public reads were run again by TCRdb, first through fastp at Q25 and then through MiXCR, and only productive beta chains were kept. Rows merge per CDR3 protein into single entries with the most common DNA and genes. The authors' filters were not applied to this entry. This sample lists nearly 600,000 distinct CDR3 sequences; over 11% were detected once. Under 7% of the sample belongs to the ten largest clones.

This sample is drawn from a study of T cells in Graves' hyperthyroidism and ophthalmopathy (dated by TCRdb to about 2019). For the wider study: Peripheral blood was sampled at the time of initial diagnosis, prior to any treatment. A discovery cohort of roughly 100 patients, approximately 45 with Graves' ophthalmopathy and about 58 with stable Graves' hyperthyroidism, was used to find distinguishing TCR V-J signatures. Prospective prediction of ophthalmopathy was tested in an independent validation cohort of some 19 hyperthyroidism patients and around 16 patients who later progressed to ophthalmopathy. For training and testing, the 100 or so patients in the discovery cohort were randomly divided in a 7:3 ratio. In addition, the study compared T-cell repertoires in thyroid tissue and in blood from about 6 Graves' hyperthyroidism patients. Following sampling, methimazole starting at 30 mg daily was given to hyperthyroidism patients, and high-dose intravenous methylprednisolone was given to ophthalmopathy patients. The paper reports TCR Vbeta CDR3 sequencing of approximately 140 peripheral blood samples: approximately 41 ophthalmopathy, about 75 hyperthyroidism and 17 progressor patients.

The CDR3 covers 14 residues, taking in both the cysteine and the phenylalanine. CDR3 DNA is the only sequence kept; it has 42 bases, read in frame from the first base. Cut back by 0 bases and 6 bases, the V and J ends lie 11 bases apart. The germline V gene supplies CDR1 MDHEN and CDR2 SYDVKM. Hyperthyroidism patients were newly diagnosed, with disease duration under 2 months, and aged 18 to 65 years. Exclusion was applied to patients with uncontrolled infections, other autoimmune diseases, pregnancy or lactation. Diagnoses relied on clinical symptoms, serum thyroxine and TRAb, thyroid ultrasound and orbital computed tomography. For progressor patients, blood was drawn at the first diagnosis of hyperthyroidism, before any ophthalmopathy symptoms had appeared. PBMCs were isolated from 10 ml of fresh peripheral blood by Ficoll-Paque density gradient centrifugation. Progressor patients were defined as those initially diagnosed with Graves' hyperthyroidism in whom ophthalmopathy developed during follow-up. Total RNA was extracted with Trizol reagent, and quality was checked on an Agilent 2100 Bioanalyzer.

Overall study results and their limits: Sample size was not statistically predetermined, and blinding of investigators to group allocation was not performed. In cross-validation, a model built on a 13 V-J signature told ophthalmopathy apart from stable hyperthyroidism with 87.88% sensitivity and about 81% specificity, and in testing the same model reached 80%/75%. In validation, the model predicted progression to ophthalmopathy with approximately 69% sensitivity and 72% to 85% specificity, a median of around 6.6 months before onset. Most expanded thyroid clonotypes (frequency above 0.001) were also detected in blood, a finding suggesting that blood repertoires may reflect thyroid immune responses.

The rearranged segments are TRBV28 and TRBJ1-1, with TRBD1 as a weak D call on 5 bases. The sample consisted of blood. The source of this sequence is a woman in her thirties with Graves' hyperthyroidism that later progressed to Graves' ophthalmopathy. CDR3 sequence: CASSLWGRVAEAFF. The DNA is as follows: TGTGCCAGCAGTTTATGGGGCAGGGTCGCTGAAGCTTTCTTT.